The TCR beta chain described here comes from a study of post-analysis software for immune sequencing data. cDNA libraries for TCR beta contained unique molecular identifiers. TCRdb itself ran the PCR reads through MiXCR, one entry per CDR3 protein. The sample records hundreds of thousands of distinct CDR3 sequences, 25% to 30% being singletons. Germline V gene lookup returns CDR1 SGHTA and CDR2 FQGNSA. This CDR3 contains 15 residues. Regarding the study as a whole: There were a few TRBV segments more frequent in patients than controls, and TRBV5-6, TRBV5-1 and TRBV20-1 were among them.

For this clonotype: The antigen remains unidentified. At one of its ends the junction is not consistent with the germline gene, which may arise from a read error.

The receptor was derived from a girl between 10 and 17 years old with multiple sclerosis. Sequenced sample: blood. This chain uses TRBV7-2 with TRBJ2-5; 10 bases match TRBD1. The CDR3 DNA reads TGTGCCAGCAGCACCGGGACAGGGGTGTTCCACGAGCAGTGCTTC. Protein sequence: CASSTGTGVFHEQCF. Full variable domain (missing parts from reference TRBV7-2 and TRBJ2-5): GAGVSQSPSNKVTEKGKDVELRCDPISGHTALYWYRQSLGQGLEFLIYFQGNSAPDKSGLPSDRFSAERTGGSVSTLTIQRTQQEDSAVYLCASSTGTGVFHEQCFGPGTRLLVL.